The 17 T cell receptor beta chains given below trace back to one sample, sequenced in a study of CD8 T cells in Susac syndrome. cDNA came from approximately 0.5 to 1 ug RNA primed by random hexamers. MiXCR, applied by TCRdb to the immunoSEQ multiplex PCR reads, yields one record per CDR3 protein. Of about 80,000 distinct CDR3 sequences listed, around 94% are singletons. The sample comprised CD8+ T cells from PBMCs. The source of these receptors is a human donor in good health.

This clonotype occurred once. The DNA for the CDR3 is TGTGCCAGTAGTATGAACATCAATCAGCCCCAGCATTTT. Protein product: CASSMNINQPQHF. The chain carries TRBV19 and TRBJ1-5; no definite D call. There are 13 residues in the CDR3. The ends were cut back, 3 bases at V and 3 bases at J, with 6 bases in the middle. Germline V gives CDR1 LNHDA, CDR2 SQIVND (reference sequence).

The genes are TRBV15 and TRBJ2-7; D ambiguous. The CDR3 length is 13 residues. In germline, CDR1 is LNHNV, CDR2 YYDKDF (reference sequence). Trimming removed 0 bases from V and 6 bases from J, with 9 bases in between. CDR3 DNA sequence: TGTGCCACCAGCAGAGATCCGGTAGGCGAGCAGTACGTC. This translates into CATSRDPVGEQYV.

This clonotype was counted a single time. The DNA for the CDR3 is TGTGCCAGCAGTGATCGGTGGGGCAGGGGCGGGAATTCACCCCTCCACTTT. Its translation is CASSDRWGRGGNSPLHF. This sequence joins TRBV2 and TRBJ1-6; tentative D call: TRBD1 (6 bases). The CDR3 runs 17 residues. Trimming shortened V by 3 bases and J by 7 bases, and 19 bases separated the two germline ends. Looked up from germline, CDR1 is SNHLY and CDR2 is FYNNEI.

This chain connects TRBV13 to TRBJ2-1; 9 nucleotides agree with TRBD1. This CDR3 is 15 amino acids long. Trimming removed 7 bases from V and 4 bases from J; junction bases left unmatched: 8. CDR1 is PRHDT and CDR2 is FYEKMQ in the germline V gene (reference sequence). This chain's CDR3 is CASTRQGDGYNEQFF. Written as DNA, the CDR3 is TGTGCCAGCACCAGACAGGGGGATGGTTACAATGAGCAGTTCTTC.

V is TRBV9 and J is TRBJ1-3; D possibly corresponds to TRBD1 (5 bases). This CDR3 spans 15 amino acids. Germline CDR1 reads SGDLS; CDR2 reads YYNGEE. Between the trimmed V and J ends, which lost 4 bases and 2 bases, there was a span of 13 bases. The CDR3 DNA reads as TGTGCCAGCAGCTCCCCCGTGGGGCCTGGAAACACCATATATTTT. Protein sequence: CASSSPVGPGNTIYF.

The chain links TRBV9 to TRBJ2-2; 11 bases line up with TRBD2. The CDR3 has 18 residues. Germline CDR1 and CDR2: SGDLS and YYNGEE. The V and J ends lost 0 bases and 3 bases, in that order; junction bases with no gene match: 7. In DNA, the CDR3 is TGTGCCAGCAGCGTAGGGAATCTAGCGGGAGGATACACCGGGGAGCTGTTTTTT. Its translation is CASSVGNLAGGYTGELFF. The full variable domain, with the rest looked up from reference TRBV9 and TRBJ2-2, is DSGVTQTPKHLITATGQRVTLRCSPRSGDLSVYWYQQSLDQGLQFLIQYYNGEERAKGNILERFSAQQFPDLHSELNLSSLELGDSALYFCASSVGNLAGGYTGELFFGEGSRLTVL.

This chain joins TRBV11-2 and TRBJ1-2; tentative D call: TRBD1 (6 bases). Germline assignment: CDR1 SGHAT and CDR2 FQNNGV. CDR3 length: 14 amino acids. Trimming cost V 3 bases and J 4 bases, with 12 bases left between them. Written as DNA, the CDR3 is TGTGCCAGCAGCTTCGGGGGCGCCGTCTATGGCTACACCTTC. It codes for CASSFGGAVYGYTF.

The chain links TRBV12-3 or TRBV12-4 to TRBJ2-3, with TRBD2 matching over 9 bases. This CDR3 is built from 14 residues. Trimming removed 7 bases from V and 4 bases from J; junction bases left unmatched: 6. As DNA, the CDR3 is TGTGCCAGCATAGCGGGAGAGATCGCAGATACGCAGTATTTT. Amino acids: CASIAGEIADTQYF.

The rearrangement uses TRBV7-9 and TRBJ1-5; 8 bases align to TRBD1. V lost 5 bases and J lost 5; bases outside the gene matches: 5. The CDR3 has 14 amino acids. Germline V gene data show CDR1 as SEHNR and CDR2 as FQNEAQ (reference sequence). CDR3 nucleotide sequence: TGTGCCAGCAGCGATGGGACAGGATATCAGCCCCAGCATTTT. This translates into CASSDGTGYQPQHF.

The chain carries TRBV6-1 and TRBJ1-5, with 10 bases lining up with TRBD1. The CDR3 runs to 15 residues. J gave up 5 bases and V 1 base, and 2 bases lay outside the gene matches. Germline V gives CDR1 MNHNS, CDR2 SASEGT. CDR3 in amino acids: CASSEGTGGHQPQHF. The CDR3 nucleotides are TGTGCCAGCAGTGAAGGGACAGGGGGACATCAGCCCCAGCATTTT.

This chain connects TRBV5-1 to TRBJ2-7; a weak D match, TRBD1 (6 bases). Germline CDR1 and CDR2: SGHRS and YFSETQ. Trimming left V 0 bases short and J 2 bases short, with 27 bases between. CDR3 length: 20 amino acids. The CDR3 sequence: CASSLAGPLTGSYGPYEQYV. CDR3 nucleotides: TGCGCCAGCAGCTTGGCCGGGCCTCTAACAGGGTCTTACGGCCCCTACGAGCAGTACGTC.

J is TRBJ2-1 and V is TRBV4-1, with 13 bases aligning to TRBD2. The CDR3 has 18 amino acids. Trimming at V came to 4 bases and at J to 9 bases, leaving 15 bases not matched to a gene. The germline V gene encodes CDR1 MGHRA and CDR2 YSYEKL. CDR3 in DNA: TGCGCCAGCAGCCCAGTAATGGGACTAGCGGGAATAGTGGGTGAGCAGTTCTTC. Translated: CASSPVMGLAGIVGEQFF.

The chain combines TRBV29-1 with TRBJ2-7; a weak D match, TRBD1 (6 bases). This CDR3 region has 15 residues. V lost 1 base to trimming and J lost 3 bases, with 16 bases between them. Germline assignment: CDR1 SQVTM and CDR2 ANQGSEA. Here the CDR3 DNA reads TGCAGCGTTGAAGGCGCCACGGGCAGGGGCTACGAGCAGTACTTC. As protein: CSVEGATGRGYEQYF.

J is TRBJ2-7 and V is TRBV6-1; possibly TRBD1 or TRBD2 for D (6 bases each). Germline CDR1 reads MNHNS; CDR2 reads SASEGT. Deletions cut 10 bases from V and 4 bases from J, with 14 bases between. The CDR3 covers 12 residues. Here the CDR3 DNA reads TGTGCCACCCAATGGGGGGCTTACGAGCAGTACGTC. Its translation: CATQWGAYEQYV.

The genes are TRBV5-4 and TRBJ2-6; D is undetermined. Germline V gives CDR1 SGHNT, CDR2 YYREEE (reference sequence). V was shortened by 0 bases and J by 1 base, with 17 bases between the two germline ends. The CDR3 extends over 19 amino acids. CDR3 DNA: TGTGCCAGCAGCTTGGAGAACCTCTACGCAGATTCTGGGGCCAACGTCCTGACTTTC. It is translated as CASSLENLYADSGANVLTF.

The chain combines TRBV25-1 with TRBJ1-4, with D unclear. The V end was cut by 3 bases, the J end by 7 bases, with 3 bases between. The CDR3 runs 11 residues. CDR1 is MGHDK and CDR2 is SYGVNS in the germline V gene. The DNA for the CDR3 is TGTGCCAGCAGTGACGGTGAAAAACTGTTTTTT. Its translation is CASSDGEKLFF.

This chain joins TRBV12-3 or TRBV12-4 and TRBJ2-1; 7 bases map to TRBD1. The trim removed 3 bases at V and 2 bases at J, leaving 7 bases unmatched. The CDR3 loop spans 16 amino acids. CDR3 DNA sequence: TGTGCCAGCAGTTTCCCGGGACAGCCGACCTACAATGAGCAGTTCTTC. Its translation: CASSFPGQPTYNEQFF.